This T cell receptor (beta chain) appears in the sequencing data of a study of T-cell reconstitution after alpha-beta-depleted transplantation in children. Preparing the TCRbeta library involved the use of unique molecular identifiers. Using its own MiXCR run on the PCR reads, TCRdb lists one record per CDR3 protein. The sample has 380,000 or so distinct CDR3 sequences, 10% to 15% seen once. The table lists this clonotype with a few counts. Source: PBMCs, taken from the stem cell graft. The clonotype originates from a human donor who donated a stem cell graft to a child with Fanconi anemia.

The CDR3: CSVEAQRDTEAFF. As DNA, the CDR3 is TGCAGCGTTGAGGCCCAGCGGGACACTGAAGCTTTCTTT. The chain has TRBV29-1 and TRBJ1-1; no firm D call. V gave up 3 bases and J gave up 3 bases, with 11 bases separating them. Germline assignment: CDR1 SQVTM and CDR2 ANQGSEA. The CDR3 sequence is 13 residues long.